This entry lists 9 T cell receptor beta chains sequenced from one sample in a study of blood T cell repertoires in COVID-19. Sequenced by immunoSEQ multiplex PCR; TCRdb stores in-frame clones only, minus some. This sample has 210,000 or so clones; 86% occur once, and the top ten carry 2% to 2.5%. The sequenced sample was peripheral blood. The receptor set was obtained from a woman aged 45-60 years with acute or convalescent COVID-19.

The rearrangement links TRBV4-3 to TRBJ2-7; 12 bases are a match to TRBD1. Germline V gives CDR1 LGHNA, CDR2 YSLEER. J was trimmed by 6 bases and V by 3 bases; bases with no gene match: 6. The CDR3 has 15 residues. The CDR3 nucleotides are TGCGCCAGCAGCCAGGGGACAGGGGGCTTTGTCGAGCAGTACTTC. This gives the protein CASSQGTGGFVEQYF.

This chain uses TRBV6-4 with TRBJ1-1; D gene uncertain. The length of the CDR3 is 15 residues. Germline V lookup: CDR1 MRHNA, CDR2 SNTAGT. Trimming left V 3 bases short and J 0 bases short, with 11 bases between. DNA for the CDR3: TGTGCCAGCAGTGAAACAGCTCTTATGAACACTGAAGCTTTCTTT. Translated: CASSETALMNTEAFF.

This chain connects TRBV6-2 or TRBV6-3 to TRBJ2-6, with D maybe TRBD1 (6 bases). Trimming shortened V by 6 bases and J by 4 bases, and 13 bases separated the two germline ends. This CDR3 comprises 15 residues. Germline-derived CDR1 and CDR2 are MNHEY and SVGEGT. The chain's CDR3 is CASSRTAKGANVLTF. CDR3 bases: TGTGCCAGCAGCCGGACAGCGAAGGGGGCCAACGTCCTGACTTTC.

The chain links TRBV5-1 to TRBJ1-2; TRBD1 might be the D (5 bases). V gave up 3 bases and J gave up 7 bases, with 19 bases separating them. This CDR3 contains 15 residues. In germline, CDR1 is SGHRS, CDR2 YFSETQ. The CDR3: CASSSGHPANGGYTF. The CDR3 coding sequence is TGCGCCAGCAGCTCCGGACATCCCGCCAATGGTGGCTACACCTTC.

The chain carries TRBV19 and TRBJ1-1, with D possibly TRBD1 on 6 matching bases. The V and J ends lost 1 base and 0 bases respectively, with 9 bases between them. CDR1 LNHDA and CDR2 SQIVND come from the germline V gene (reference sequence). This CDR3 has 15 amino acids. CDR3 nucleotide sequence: TGTGCCAGTAGTATAGGTGGACAGTTGAACACTGAAGCTTTCTTT. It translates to CASSIGGQLNTEAFF.

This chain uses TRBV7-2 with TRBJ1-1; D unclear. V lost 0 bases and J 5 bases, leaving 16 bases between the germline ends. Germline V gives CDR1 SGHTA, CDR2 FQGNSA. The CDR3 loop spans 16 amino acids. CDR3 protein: CASSLAQLGRRTEAFF. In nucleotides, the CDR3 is TGTGCCAGCAGCTTAGCGCAATTGGGGAGACGGACTGAAGCTTTCTTT.

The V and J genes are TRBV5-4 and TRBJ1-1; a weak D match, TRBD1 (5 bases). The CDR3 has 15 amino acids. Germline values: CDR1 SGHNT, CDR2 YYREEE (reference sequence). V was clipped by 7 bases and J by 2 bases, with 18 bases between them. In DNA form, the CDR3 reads TGTGCCAGCTTCCCCGCACGGGGGGTAAACACTGAAGCTTTCTTT. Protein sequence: CASFPARGVNTEAFF.

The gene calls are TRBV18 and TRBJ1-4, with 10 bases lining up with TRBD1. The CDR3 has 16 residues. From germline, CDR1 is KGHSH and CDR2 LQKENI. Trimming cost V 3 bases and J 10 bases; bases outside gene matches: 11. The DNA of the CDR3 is TGTGCCAGCTCACCGGCGTTAGGACAGGGGGTCGGAAAACTGTTTTTT. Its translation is CASSPALGQGVGKLFF.

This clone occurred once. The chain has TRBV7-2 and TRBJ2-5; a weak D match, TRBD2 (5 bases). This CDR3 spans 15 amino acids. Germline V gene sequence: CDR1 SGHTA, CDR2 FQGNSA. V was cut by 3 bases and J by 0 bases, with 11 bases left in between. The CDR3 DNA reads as TGTGCCAGCAGCTTGGTGGAGCGGTACCAAGAGACCCAGTACTTC. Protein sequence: CASSLVERYQETQYF.